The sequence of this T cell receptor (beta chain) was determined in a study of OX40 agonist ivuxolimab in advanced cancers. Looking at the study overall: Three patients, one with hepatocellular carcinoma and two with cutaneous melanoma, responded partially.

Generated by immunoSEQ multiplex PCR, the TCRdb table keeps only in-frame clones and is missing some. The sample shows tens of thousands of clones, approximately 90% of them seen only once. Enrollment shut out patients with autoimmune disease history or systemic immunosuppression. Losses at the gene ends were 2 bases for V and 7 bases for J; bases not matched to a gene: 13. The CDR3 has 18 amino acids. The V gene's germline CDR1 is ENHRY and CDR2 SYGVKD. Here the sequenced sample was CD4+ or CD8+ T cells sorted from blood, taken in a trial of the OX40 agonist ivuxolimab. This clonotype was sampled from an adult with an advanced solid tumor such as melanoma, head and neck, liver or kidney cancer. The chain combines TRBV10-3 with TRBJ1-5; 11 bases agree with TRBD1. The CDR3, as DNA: TGTGCCATCAGTGAGGCCGGACAGGGGGCGGAAGCAAGACAGCCCCAGCATTTT. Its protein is CAISEAGQGAEARQPQHF.